This T cell receptor beta chain came from a study of T-cell reconstitution after alpha-beta-depleted transplantation in children. Trimming cost V 3 bases and J 1 base; bases outside gene matches: 8. Per germline, CDR1 SGHRS and CDR2 YFSETQ. The CDR3 has 17 amino acids. Study results and limitations: In some patients, recipient T cells and intrathymic progenitors surviving conditioning explained high day-60 diversity. By one year post-transplant, T-cell counts and diversity largely arose from T cells that were newly produced. After transplant, at about two months, alpha-beta T cells were reportedly derived from several hundred expanded graft clones.

During its preparation, the TCRbeta library received unique molecular identifiers. TCRdb re-analysed the PCR reads in MiXCR, keeping a single row per CDR3 protein. The sample holds 250,000 to 400,000 distinct CDR3 sequences, over 20% seen once. Of note for this clonotype: Antigen: not known.

The sequenced sample was PBMCs, mostly from graft donor cells, obtained 180 days after TCRalphabeta/CD19-depleted stem cell transplant. The V call is TRBV5-1, the J call TRBJ2-4, with 9 nucleotides matching TRBD1. This TCR derives from a male patient aged 10 to 17 who had a stem cell transplant for acute lymphoblastic leukemia, so the T cells may come from the graft donor. The DNA for the CDR3 is TGCGCCAGCAGCTCCGGGACAGGGCTCGACGCCAAAAACATTCAGTACTTC. Its translation: CASSSGTGLDAKNIQYF.